A selection of T cell receptor beta chains follows, all from one sample in a study of blood T cell repertoires in COVID-19. Profiled with immunoSEQ multiplex PCR; TCRdb holds only in-frame clones, not every one. The repertoire has 250,000 or so clones, roughly 80% of them found once; the top ten carry roughly 3.3%. Specimen: peripheral blood. The receptors shown here come from a woman between 18 and 29 years old with acute or convalescent COVID-19. Both conserved end residues are part of each CDR3. D genes are given only for firm matches. A row's size may be missing; if present it is once, few, many or a size class.

v_gene	j_gene	d_gene	abundance	CDR3aa	CDR3nt
TRBV6-2/TRBV6-3	TRBJ2-7	TRBD1	.	CASSYWGDRDEQYF	TGTGCCAGCAGTTATTGGGGGGACAGGGACGAGCAGTACTTC
TRBV6-5	TRBJ2-7	TRBD1	.	CASSRPGQGEYEQYF	TGTGCCAGCAGTCGTCCGGGACAGGGCGAATACGAGCAGTACTTC
TRBV3-1/TRBV3-2	TRBJ1-2	TRBD1	.	CASSQMEGAYGYTF	TGTGCCAGCAGCCAGATGGAGGGGGCCTATGGCTACACCTTC
TRBV5-1	TRBJ1-5	.	.	CASSLGGIGSNQPQHF	TGCGCCAGCAGCTTGGGAGGGATTGGAAGCAATCAGCCCCAGCATTTT
TRBV4-2	TRBJ2-1	TRBD1	.	CASSQGTGQYNEQFF	TGTGCCAGCAGCCAAGGGACAGGGCAGTACAATGAGCAGTTCTTC
TRBV24-1	TRBJ2-3	.	.	CATSDLICSGSGETDTQYF	TGTGCCACCAGTGATCTTATTTGTTCGGGTAGCGGCGAAACAGATACGCAGTATTTT
TRBV3-1/TRBV3-2	TRBJ1-1	.	.	CASSPTRGGMNTEAFF	TGTGCCAGCAGCCCTACCCGGGGCGGGATGAACACTGAAGCTTTCTTT
TRBV9	TRBJ2-7	TRBD2	.	CASSVVAGAAEQYF	TGTGCCAGCAGCGTAGTGGCGGGAGCCGCCGAGCAGTACTTC
TRBV18	TRBJ1-3	TRBD1	.	CASSPRDSSGNTIYF	TGTGCCAGCTCACCACGGGACAGCTCTGGAAACACCATATATTTT
TRBV4-3	TRBJ2-1	.	few	CASSQDVDRSQFF	TGCGCCAGCAGCCAAGATGTTGACAGAAGCCAGTTCTTC
TRBV6-4	TRBJ2-2	TRBD1	.	CASSEGQDTGELFF	TGTGCCAGCAGTGAGGGACAGGACACCGGGGAGCTGTTTTTT
TRBV11-2	TRBJ2-7	TRBD1	once	CASSSTGQHYEQYF	TGTGCCAGCAGCTCGACGGGACAGCACTACGAGCAGTACTTC
TRBV5-4	TRBJ1-2	.	.	CASSLGGREAYGYTF	TGTGCCAGCAGCTTGGGAGGCAGGGAGGCCTATGGCTACACCTTC
TRBV28	TRBJ2-3	TRBD2	.	CASKLAGGRGSDTQYF	TGTGCCAGCAAACTAGCGGGAGGGAGGGGGTCAGATACGCAGTATTTT
TRBV5-4	TRBJ2-2	TRBD2	.	CASSLGDRLAGKPGELFF	TGTGCCAGCAGCTTGGGAGACCGACTAGCGGGGAAACCCGGGGAGCTGTTTTTT
TRBV5-4	TRBJ2-3	TRBD2	.	CASSSGSGRATDTQYF	TGTGCCAGCAGCTCGGGAAGCGGGAGGGCCACAGATACGCAGTATTTT
TRBV6-2/TRBV6-3	TRBJ2-1	TRBD2	.	CASSYSITSGSSYNEQFF	TGTGCCAGCAGTTACTCAATCACTAGCGGGAGCTCCTACAATGAGCAGTTCTTC
TRBV28	TRBJ1-3	.	few	CASSTPRGSRNTIYF	TGTGCCAGCAGTACCCCCAGGGGTTCACGAAACACCATATATTTT
TRBV14	TRBJ2-1	.	.	CASSPTEVFYNEQFF	TGTGCCAGCAGTCCCACCGAGGTTTTCTACAATGAGCAGTTCTTC
TRBV27	TRBJ2-7	TRBD1	.	CASSLVRTGYEQYF	TGTGCCAGCAGTTTAGTGAGGACAGGCTACGAGCAGTACTTC
TRBV30	TRBJ2-2	TRBD2	.	CAWSGKAGAVTGELFF	TGTGCCTGGAGCGGGAAAGCGGGAGCGGTTACCGGGGAGCTGTTTTTT
TRBV6-6	TRBJ2-3	.	.	CASSLPRQVGTDTQYF	TGTGCCAGCAGTCTTCCCCGACAGGTCGGCACAGATACGCAGTATTTT
TRBV11-2	TRBJ2-7	.	.	CASSLGLYEQYF	TGTGCCAGCAGCCTCGGACTGTACGAGCAGTACTTC
TRBV5-1	TRBJ1-2	.	.	CASSLQGEGYTF	TGCGCCAGCAGCTTGCAAGGGGAAGGCTACACCTTC
TRBV5-1	TRBJ2-7	.	.	CASSKGLSSYEQYF	TGCGCCAGCAGCAAGGGACTCAGCTCCTACGAGCAGTACTTC
TRBV12-3/TRBV12-4	TRBJ1-6	.	.	CASSLSQGTPLHF	TGTGCCAGCAGTTTGTCACAGGGAACCCCCCTCCACTTT
TRBV3-1/TRBV3-2	TRBJ2-5	.	few	CASSQGAGIRQETQYF	TGTGCCAGCAGCCAGGGGGCAGGGATACGGCAAGAGACCCAGTACTTC
TRBV15	TRBJ2-1	.	few	CATSRETRGGYNEQFF	TGTGCCACCAGCAGAGAAACCCGAGGCGGATACAATGAGCAGTTCTTC
TRBV3-1/TRBV3-2	TRBJ1-6	.	.	CASSRSGGRESPLHF	TGTGCCAGCAGCCGATCGGGGGGACGAGAATCACCCCTCCACTTT
TRBV9	TRBJ2-3	.	.	CASSAQGTYTDTQYF	TGTGCCAGCAGCGCACAGGGGACTTACACAGATACGCAGTATTTT
TRBV5-1	TRBJ2-1	TRBD1	.	CASSLQGASYNEQFF	TGCGCCAGCAGCTTACAGGGGGCTTCCTACAATGAGCAGTTCTTC
TRBV7-9	TRBJ2-3	.	.	CASEDSLGNTQYF	TGTGCCAGCGAGGACAGCTTGGGGAATACGCAGTATTTT
TRBV18	TRBJ2-2	TRBD2	.	CASSPRPPGLAGNTGELFF	TGTGCCAGCTCACCGAGGCCCCCGGGACTAGCGGGAAACACCGGGGAGCTGTTTTTT
TRBV9	TRBJ1-4	.	.	CASSVGSGNEKLFF	TGTGCCAGCAGCGTAGGATCAGGAAATGAAAAACTGTTTTTT
TRBV28	TRBJ2-5	TRBD1	.	CASRRDRGLARQETQYF	TGTGCCAGCAGACGGGACAGGGGGCTCGCCCGCCAAGAGACCCAGTACTTC
TRBV20-1	TRBJ1-2	.	.	CSASGMEGGYTF	TGCAGTGCTAGTGGGATGGAGGGGGGCTACACCTTC
TRBV28	TRBJ2-3	.	.	CASNRLGPTDTQYF	TGTGCCAGCAACCGACTAGGTCCAACAGATACGCAGTATTTT
TRBV28	TRBJ1-6	.	.	CASSLSGLSYNSPLHF	TGTGCCAGCAGTTTGTCAGGGCTCTCCTATAATTCACCCCTCCACTTT
TRBV28	TRBJ1-2	TRBD1	once	CASSSPGQGFNYGYTF	TGTGCCAGCAGTTCCCCGGGACAGGGTTTCAACTATGGCTACACCTTC
TRBV6-5	TRBJ1-1	.	.	CASSSHGSGTEAFF	TGTGCCAGCAGCTCCCACGGGTCGGGCACTGAAGCTTTCTTT
TRBV5-1	TRBJ2-7	TRBD1	.	CASSLITGQGTISYEQYF	TGCGCCAGCAGCTTGATAACGGGACAGGGGACTATCTCCTACGAGCAGTACTTC
TRBV4-2	TRBJ2-7	.	.	CASSQAGTSDYEQYF	TGTGCCAGCAGCCAAGCCGGGACTTCAGACTACGAGCAGTACTTC
TRBV27	TRBJ2-1	TRBD2	.	CASIKQGGPGNEQFF	TGTGCCAGCATAAAGCAGGGAGGGCCCGGCAATGAGCAGTTCTTC
TRBV5-6	TRBJ1-2	TRBD1	few	CASSLWTGYYTF	TGTGCCAGCAGCTTGTGGACAGGCTACTACACCTTC
TRBV5-3	TRBJ2-1	.	.	CARSTIPLHRGSYNEQFF	TGTGCCAGAAGCACTATCCCGCTCCACCGAGGATCCTACAATGAGCAGTTCTTC
TRBV20-1	TRBJ2-1	TRBD2	.	CSASKGLAGAFDDEQFF	TGCAGTGCTAGTAAGGGACTAGCGGGAGCCTTCGACGATGAGCAGTTCTTC
TRBV25-1	TRBJ2-3	TRBD2	.	CARPPVAGGESTDTQYF	TGTGCCAGGCCTCCAGTAGCGGGAGGTGAGAGCACAGATACGCAGTATTTT
TRBV3-1/TRBV3-2	TRBJ2-1	TRBD1	.	CASSQAPAGGSNEQFF	TGTGCCAGCAGCCAAGCCCCAGCAGGGGGATCGAATGAGCAGTTCTTC
TRBV12-3/TRBV12-4	TRBJ1-2	.	.	CASSLAGPYGYTF	TGTGCCAGCAGTTTGGCAGGGCCCTATGGCTACACCTTC
TRBV4-1	TRBJ1-5	TRBD1	.	CASSQDRPRGDQPQHF	TGCGCCAGCAGCCAAGACCGCCCCAGGGGGGATCAGCCCCAGCATTTT
TRBV11-2	TRBJ2-5	TRBD1	.	CASSSYRGYPQETQYF	TGTGCCAGCAGCTCATACAGGGGGTACCCCCAAGAGACCCAGTACTTC
TRBV28	TRBJ2-2	TRBD1	.	CASSSSGQGGTGELFF	TGTGCCAGCAGTTCCTCGGGACAGGGAGGCACCGGGGAGCTGTTTTTT
TRBV6-6	TRBJ2-7	.	.	CASSSQGGEQYF	TGTGCCAGCAGTTCGCAGGGGGGTGAGCAGTACTTC
TRBV5-4	TRBJ2-3	.	.	CASSSRLADTQYF	TGTGCCAGCAGCTCCCGACTAGCAGATACGCAGTATTTT
TRBV5-4	TRBJ2-1	TRBD2	.	CASSGPREPPYNEQFF	TGTGCCAGCAGCGGGCCGCGGGAGCCCCCCTACAATGAGCAGTTCTTC
TRBV9	TRBJ2-1	TRBD2	.	CASSARLAGIGNEQFF	TGTGCCAGCAGCGCCCGACTAGCGGGAATAGGGAATGAGCAGTTCTTC
TRBV4-3	TRBJ2-3	TRBD2	once	CASSQGGLAGYVSTDTQYF	TGCGCCAGCAGCCAGGGAGGACTAGCGGGATACGTTAGCACAGATACGCAGTATTTT
TRBV21-1	TRBJ1-3	.	few	CASSKREQGPGNTIYF	TGTGCCAGCAGCAAACGGGAACAGGGGCCTGGAAACACCATATATTTT
TRBV29-1	TRBJ1-4	TRBD1	.	CSVQGAGNEKLFF	TGCAGCGTGCAGGGGGCCGGGAATGAAAAACTGTTTTTT
TRBV4-3	TRBJ2-7	.	once	CASSPHLANQQYF	TGCGCCAGCAGCCCTCACTTAGCGAACCAGCAGTACTTC